This TCR beta chain was found in a study of control samples from healthy donors and cancer patients (dated by TCRdb to 2020 to 2021). About this clone: Its binding antigen is unknown. Per-base quality was not reported, and no clone a single base away is much larger than it.

The library was built by means of the immunoSEQ multiplex PCR assay. What TCRdb holds here is the immuneACCESS table cut down to in-frame rearrangements. Part of the clones is not present; checked against another copy, under half of the missing clones reflect an unresolved V gene, and the others are unexplained. This sample gives some 120,000 clones in total; over 85% of them show up just once. Together, the top ten hold around 3.6% of the sample. The germline V gene provides CDR1 MRHNA and CDR2 SNTAGT. At the junction V is shortened by 6 bases and J by 0 bases; bases outside the gene matches: 4. The CDR3 numbers 15 residues from cysteine through phenylalanine. CDR3 DNA is the only sequence kept; it has 45 bases, read in frame from the first base.

The receptor was derived from a young man in good health. The material sequenced was blood. The sequence links TRBV6-4 to TRBJ2-2; 7 junctional bases match TRBD1. Read as DNA, the sequence is TGTGCCAGCAGACCGACAGGGTCGAACACCGGGGAGCTGTTTTTT. The encoded protein is CASRPTGSNTGELFF.